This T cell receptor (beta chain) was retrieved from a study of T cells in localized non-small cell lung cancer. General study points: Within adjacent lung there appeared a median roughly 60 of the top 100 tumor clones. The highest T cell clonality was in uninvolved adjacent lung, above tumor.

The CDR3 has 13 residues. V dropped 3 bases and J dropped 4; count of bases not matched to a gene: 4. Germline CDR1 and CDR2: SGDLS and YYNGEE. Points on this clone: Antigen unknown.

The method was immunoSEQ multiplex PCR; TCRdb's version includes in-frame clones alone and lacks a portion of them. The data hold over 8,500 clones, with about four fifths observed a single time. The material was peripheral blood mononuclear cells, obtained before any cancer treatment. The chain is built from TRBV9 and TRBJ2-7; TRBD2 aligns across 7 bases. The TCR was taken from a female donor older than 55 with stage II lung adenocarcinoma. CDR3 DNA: TGTGCCAGCAGCGACCTGGGGGGGTACGAGCAGTACTTC. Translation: CASSDLGGYEQYF. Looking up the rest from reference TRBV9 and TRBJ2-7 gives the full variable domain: DSGVTQTPKHLITATGQRVTLRCSPRSGDLSVYWYQQSLDQGLQFLIQYYNGEERAKGNILERFSAQQFPDLHSELNLSSLELGDSALYFCASSDLGGYEQYFGPGTRLTVT.